This T cell receptor beta chain appears in the sequencing data of a study of cytomegalovirus exposure and HLA in healthy donors. As to this clone: Its antigen is still unknown.

The study, taken as a whole, reports: When analyzed later, the rates of TCR association showed variation by HLA locus, with DRB1 the most and HLA-C the fewest. Presence/absence results assume similar sequencing depth per donor, which may not hold. Common viral pathogens seemed to be connected with several of the most significant clusters, according to a later analysis.

The CDR3 has 13 amino acids. Germline assignment: CDR1 PRHDT and CDR2 FYEKMQ (reference sequence). V lost 5 bases and J lost 0, with 6 bases in between. The PCR used 60 Vbeta and 13 Jbeta primers. TCRdb keeps only in-frame clones here, not all; method: immunoSEQ multiplex PCR. The sample contains roughly 120,000 clones, around 79% of which appear only once. Material for sequencing was PBMCs. V and J are TRBV13 and TRBJ2-3; D is unresolved. This TCR derives from a woman in her 30s in good health and CMV-seronegative. The CDR3 protein is CASSPQSTDTQYF. The CDR3 DNA reads as TGTGCCAGCAGCCCCCAGAGCACAGATACGCAGTATTTT.